The present entry profiles one TCR beta chain with its context. This receptor's antigen is unknown. Nothing much larger sits one base from this clone, and base qualities are not available. The CDR3 regions of human TCRbeta chains were analyzed by immunosequencing. For the original study's pipeline: TCRs in the repertoires were compared against a reference library of SARS-CoV-2-specific TCRs that had been generated with the MIRA antigen-specificity platform. Breadth was defined as the fraction of unique TCRs that were SARS-CoV-2-associated, and depth was defined as the fraction of total T cells that were SARS-CoV-2-associated. Using the MIRA data, each spike-specific TCR was assigned both to the spike region to which the TCR was reactive and to a CD4 or CD8 class. Log10-transformed breadth and depth values were compared by one-way ANOVA with Sidak's multiple comparisons tests. TCRdb provides this immuneACCESS table in a form limited to in-frame rearrangements. Some clones are lacking; in checked studies, under half of them reflect an unresolved V gene, and why the rest are absent is not known. V and J calls and clone size follow that table, whereas D and trimming were derived from the DNA. In all, the sample holds roughly 140,000 clones, and roughly 90% of those were seen once. In total, the top ten clones hold roughly 3.4% of the sample.

CDR1 and CDR2, per the germline V gene (reference sequence), are GTSNPN and SVGIG. V and J are truncated by 0 bases and 3 bases respectively, leaving an intervening sequence of 8 bases. From cysteine to phenylalanine, the CDR3 is 13 amino acids long. Of all the DNA, just the CDR3 is kept, 39 bases in frame from base 1. Sample time point, as interpreted from the label and publication: about 28 days (+/-7) after the second vaccine dose. AZD1222 recipients given second doses at about 4 weeks or at about 12 weeks were pooled, since spike-specific TCR depth and breadth were not found to differ between the two schedules. Vaccinee samples came from UK trials COV001 and COV002, including a single-blind randomized controlled phase 2/3 trial of AZD1222 (ChAdOx1 nCoV-19) in healthy adults. For TCRbeta chain sequencing, PBMC samples from trial participants were taken at day 0 and at day 28 after the second dose.

This sample stems from a study of T cell responses to AZD1222 COVID-19 vaccine (dated by TCRdb to the early 2020s). In the study overall: A total of approximately 240 trial participants underwent TCR sequencing, of whom some 210 received two doses of AZD1222 and around 25 received two doses of the MenACWY control vaccine. Trial participants were enrolled into age subgroups of 18-55, 56-69 and 70-plus years, which contained about 150, 27 and 61 TCR-sequenced participants, respectively. On the study overall, not on this receptor specifically: After two AZD1222 doses, spike-specific TCR breadth and depth were significantly higher than at day 0 and than in MenACWY recipients. Epitopes outside the regions mutated in the B.1.351 and B.1.1.7 variants were reportedly recognized by nearly half of the unique spike-specific TCRs. Because no day 14 peak-response samples were available, the repertoires could be characterized only after the peak T cell response. The 56-69-year group was small, and its depth increase did not reach significance, likely because of low power. CD4 TCRs associated with the vaccine covered the entire spike protein, and the dominant responses were in regions 160-218 and 743-854. Only 5 to 7 AZD1222 recipients were SARS-CoV-2 seropositive at baseline, limiting conclusions about previously exposed vaccinees. Participants were mostly white British, with more females than males. The authors suggested clonal diversity may have been underestimated.

This clonotype originated in an adult who received the AZD1222 COVID-19 vaccine. Here the sequenced sample was peripheral blood, taken 28 days after the second AZD1222 dose. The rearrangement joined TRBV30 to TRBJ1-2; D gene: possibly TRBD1, on 5 matching bases. The CDR3 corresponds to CAWSVSGYYGYTF. The nucleotide sequence is TGTGCCTGGAGTGTGTCAGGGTACTATGGCTACACCTTC.